This T cell receptor (beta chain) was found in a study of cytomegalovirus exposure and HLA in healthy donors. This PCR relied on a set of 60 Vbeta primers and 13 Jbeta primers. Produced via immunoSEQ multiplex PCR; TCRdb's table is partial and in-frame only. The table includes 99,000 or so clones, over 70% detected once. V was clipped by 5 bases and J by 5 bases, with 10 bases between them. Germline V gene lookup returns CDR1 DFQATT and CDR2 SNEGSKA (reference sequence). CDR3 length: 11 residues. Findings of the study overall: A later analysis linked a missense DCLRE1C variant to TCR beta V- and J-gene trimming.

As to this clone: Its antigen is as yet unknown.

Sequenced input: PBMCs. This TCR derives from a woman aged 40-49 years in good health and CMV-seropositive. J is TRBJ2-7 and V is TRBV20-1; no clear D. CDR3 region: CSALGDDEQYF. CDR3 nucleotide sequence: TGCAGTGCTCTCGGTGATGACGAGCAGTACTTC.